Listed below are T cell receptor beta chains from one sample, sequenced in a study of shared clonotypes between healthy human individuals. Sequenced by immunoSEQ multiplex PCR; TCRdb stores in-frame clones only, minus some. The sample carries a few million clones, around nine tenths recorded once. Sequenced input: naive CD4+ T cells sorted from blood. The origin of the receptors is a man between 18 and 35 years old in good health. Both conserved end residues are part of each CDR3. A D gene is named only where the DNA matches it firmly. Some rows have no size entry. The others give once, few or many, or a class for an expanded clone.

TRBJ2-2 TRBV5-4 TRBD2 . CASSSLAGNTGELFF TGTGCCAGCAGCTCCCTAGCGGGGAACACCGGGGAGCTGTTTTTT
TRBJ2-2 TRBV18 TRBD1 . CASSSRDRGRTGELFF TGTGCCAGCTCATCAAGGGACAGGGGAAGAACCGGGGAGCTGTTTTTT
TRBJ2-1 TRBV5-1 TRBD2 . CASSTGTSTDEQFF TGCGCCAGCAGCACCGGGACTAGCACAGATGAGCAGTTCTTC
TRBJ2-5 TRBV5-1 TRBD1 . CASSHRDSQETQYF TGCGCCAGCAGCCACCGGGACAGTCAAGAGACCCAGTACTTC
TRBJ2-7 TRBV6-5 . . CASSQEELGSYEQYF TGTGCCAGCAGTCAGGAGGAACTAGGGTCCTACGAGCAGTACTTC
TRBJ2-6 TRBV30 . . CAWSTSGANVLTF TGTGCCTGGAGTACCTCTGGGGCCAACGTCCTGACTTTC
TRBJ1-6 TRBV14 . . CASRLGTFDSPLHF TGTGCCAGCAGGCTTGGGACGTTTGATTCACCCCTCCACTTT
TRBJ1-2 TRBV18 TRBD1 . CASSQSAGTGGSGYTF TGTGCCAGCTCACAAAGCGCCGGGACAGGGGGTTCTGGCTACACCTTC
TRBJ2-7 TRBV5-6 TRBD1 . CASSQQGAYEQYF TGTGCCAGCAGTCAGCAGGGGGCCTACGAGCAGTACTTC
TRBJ1-5 TRBV28 . . CASSSYRLNQPQHF TGTGCCAGCAGTTCCTACCGCCTCAATCAGCCCCAGCATTTT
TRBJ2-7 TRBV27 . . CASSANRANYEQYF TGTGCCAGCAGTGCGAACCGGGCCAACTACGAGCAGTACTTC
TRBJ2-2 TRBV7-2 TRBD1 . CASSPATGGTGELFF TGTGCCAGCAGCCCGGCGACAGGGGGCACCGGGGAGCTGTTTTTT
TRBJ1-2 TRBV15 . once CATSRDRADYGYTF TGTGCCACCAGCAGAGATAGGGCGGATTATGGCTACACCTTC
TRBJ1-4 TRBV18 . . CASSPRTSHYPEWLFF TGTGCCAGCTCACCCCGGACATCCCATTACCCCGAATGGCTGTTTTTT
TRBJ1-5 TRBV19 . . CASSIVAGFGNQPQHF TGTGCCAGTAGTATAGTAGCCGGGTTTGGGAATCAGCCCCAGCATTTT
TRBJ2-1 TRBV2 TRBD2 . CASSEARSGRATKMGDEQFF TGTGCCAGCAGTGAAGCGCGCAGCGGGAGGGCTACAAAGATGGGAGATGAGCAGTTCTTC
TRBJ2-3 TRBV21-1 . . CASSPLWGRDTQYF TGTGCCAGCAGCCCCCTTTGGGGGCGCGATACGCAGTATTTT
TRBJ1-1 TRBV7-2 . . CASSLNRLEAFF TGTGCCAGCAGCTTAAACCGGCTTGAAGCTTTCTTT
TRBJ1-2 TRBV5-1 . . CASRSDGSYGYTF TGCGCCAGCAGATCGGATGGCTCGTATGGCTACACCTTC
TRBJ1-6 TRBV6-5 TRBD1 . CASGTGNNSPLHF TGTGCCAGCGGGACAGGGAATAATTCACCCCTCCACTTT
TRBJ2-1 TRBV5-5 . . CASSLDPLPIGEQFF TGTGCCAGCAGCTTGGATCCTCTCCCCATTGGGGAGCAGTTCTTC
TRBJ2-2 TRBV7-9 . . CASSLSLAGELFF TGTGCCAGCAGCTTAAGTCTGGCCGGGGAGCTGTTTTTT
TRBJ2-2 TRBV4-3 TRBD2 . CASSLLAGEFAGELFF TGCGCCAGCAGCCTTCTAGCGGGAGAGTTCGCCGGGGAGCTGTTTTTT
TRBJ1-5 TRBV5-6 . once CASSLGIGFSNQPQHF TGTGCCAGCAGCTTGGGGATAGGGTTCAGCAATCAGCCCCAGCATTTT
TRBJ2-1 TRBV14 . . CASSPDRYNEQFF TGTGCCAGCAGCCCGGACAGATACAATGAGCAGTTCTTC
TRBJ1-4 TRBV29-1 . . CSVMMAATNEKLFF TGCAGCGTTATGATGGCGGCAACTAATGAAAAACTGTTTTTT
TRBJ2-5 TRBV25-1 . . CASSHPPGTYQETQYF TGTGCCAGCAGTCACCCGCCCGGCACCTACCAAGAGACCCAGTACTTC
TRBJ2-3 TRBV11-3 . . CASSLGGGGGTDTQYF TGTGCCAGCAGCTTAGGCGGCGGCGGAGGTACAGATACGCAGTATTTT
TRBJ2-3 TRBV2 . . CASSALTDTQYF TGTGCCAGCAGTGCCCTCACAGATACGCAGTATTTT
TRBJ1-6 TRBV6-4 . . CASSESRVSPLHF TGTGCCAGCAGTGAGAGCAGGGTCTCACCCCTCCACTTT
TRBJ2-3 TRBV7-6 TRBD1 . CASSLARGKSTDTQYF TGTGCCAGCAGCCTTGCCAGGGGGAAGAGCACAGATACGCAGTATTTT
TRBJ2-7 TRBV7-6 . . CASSLVLQGLGYEQYF TGTGCCAGCAGCTTAGTATTACAGGGACTGGGCTACGAGCAGTACTTC
TRBJ1-3 TRBV19 . . CAARESDSLSGNTIYF TGTGCCGCCAGGGAATCGGACTCTCTCTCTGGAAACACCATATATTTT
TRBJ2-5 TRBV5-1 TRBD1 . CASSLQGAGETQYF TGCGCCAGCAGCTTACAGGGGGCCGGGGAGACCCAGTACTTC
TRBJ2-5 TRBV6-5 . . CASSWGGGQETQYF TGTGCCAGCAGTTGGGGAGGGGGTCAAGAGACCCAGTACTTC
TRBJ1-4 TRBV5-1 TRBD1 . CASSSGTGKGVNEKLFF TGCGCCAGCAGCTCCGGGACAGGGAAAGGGGTTAATGAAAAACTGTTTTTT
TRBJ1-2 TRBV7-9 . . CASRQETAEDGYTF TGTGCCAGCAGACAGGAGACAGCGGAGGATGGCTACACCTTC
TRBJ1-6 TRBV9 . . CASSAQGQFWALHF TGTGCCAGCAGCGCACAGGGTCAATTCTGGGCCCTCCACTTT
TRBJ2-5 TRBV11-2 TRBD1 . CASSFSGTGGETQYF TGTGCCAGCAGCTTTAGTGGGACAGGAGGAGAGACCCAGTACTTC
TRBJ1-1 TRBV28 . . CASNSKTGSAGSDTEAFF TGTGCCAGCAACTCAAAGACGGGCAGTGCCGGCTCGGACACTGAAGCTTTCTTT
TRBJ1-4 TRBV18 TRBD1 . CASSPGQGATNEKLFF TGTGCCAGCTCACCGGGACAGGGCGCAACTAATGAAAAACTGTTTTTT
TRBJ2-5 TRBV5-4 . . CASSLEGQETQYF TGTGCCAGCAGCTTGGAGGGGCAAGAGACCCAGTACTTC
TRBJ1-2 TRBV28 . . CASSFPNYGYTF TGTGCCAGCAGTTTTCCCAACTATGGCTACACCTTC
TRBJ1-4 TRBV18 . . CASSILGSGDEKLFF TGTGCCAGCTCAATCCTCGGGTCTGGGGATGAAAAACTGTTTTTT
TRBJ2-7 TRBV4-1 . . CASSQDPGQTYEQYF TGCGCCAGCAGCCAAGACCCGGGACAAACCTACGAGCAGTACTTC
TRBJ2-1 TRBV10-2 TRBD2 . CASRMGLAVNNEQFF TGCGCCAGCAGGATGGGACTAGCGGTAAACAATGAGCAGTTCTTC
TRBJ2-2 TRBV25-1 . once CASSGIGTDRSGELFF TGTGCCAGCAGTGGAATCGGAACCGATCGGTCCGGGGAGCTGTTTTTT
TRBJ1-6 TRBV5-6 TRBD1 once CASSKGTGYNSPLHF TGTGCCAGCAGCAAAGGGACAGGCTATAATTCACCCCTCCACTTT
TRBJ2-5 TRBV20-1 . once CSARLAETQYF TGCAGTGCTAGACTAGCGGAGACCCAGTACTTC
TRBJ2-3 TRBV18 TRBD2 few CASSPAGTSRDTQYF TGTGCCAGCTCACCAGCCGGGACTAGCAGAGATACGCAGTATTTT
TRBJ2-2 TRBV5-4 TRBD1 . CASSRDRLNTGELFF TGTGCCAGCAGCCGGGACAGACTGAACACCGGGGAGCTGTTTTTT
TRBJ2-1 TRBV10-3 . . CASIRSPDGNEQFF TGTGCCAGCATCCGGAGCCCTGATGGGAATGAGCAGTTCTTC
TRBJ1-5 TRBV28 . . CASGTQGEPQHF TGTGCCAGCGGAACACAGGGAGAGCCCCAGCATTTT
TRBJ1-4 TRBV5-1 . . CASSLEEDEKLFF TGCGCCAGCAGCTTGGAGGAGGATGAAAAACTGTTTTTT
TRBJ1-5 TRBV18 . . CASSPEGDQPQHF TGTGCCAGCTCACCGGAGGGCGATCAGCCCCAGCATTTT